One and the same sample provided the 28 T cell receptor beta chains below, sequenced in a study of T cells in localized non-small cell lung cancer. The data were produced by immunoSEQ multiplex PCR, yet TCRdb's version contains in-frame clones alone and is incomplete. Here the sample spans 2,700 or so clones, 20% to 30% being singletons. The sample here was lung tumor tissue, taken before any cancer treatment. The receptors stem from a male donor older than 55 with stage I lung adenocarcinoma.

This sequence joins TRBV6-8 and TRBJ2-1; D gene ambiguous. The V and J ends lost 10 bases and 8 bases respectively, with 15 bases between them. The CDR3 runs 12 residues. Germline CDR1 reads MNHGY; CDR2 reads SAAAGT. CDR3: CAIKGSADEQFF. In DNA form, the CDR3 reads TGTGCCATCAAGGGCTCAGCCGATGAGCAGTTCTTC.

This clone was recorded at least ten times. The chain carries TRBV7-2 and TRBJ2-5; the match to TRBD2 covers 9 bases. CDR1 and CDR2 (germline): SGHTA, FQGNSA. J gave up 1 base and V 2 bases, and 5 bases lay outside the gene matches. There are 16 residues in the CDR3. In nucleotides, the CDR3 is TGTGCCAGCAGCTTATCTCAGCGGGGGGCCCAAGAGACCCAGTACTTC. As protein: CASSLSQRGAQETQYF. The full variable domain, rest sourced from reference TRBV7-2 and TRBJ2-5, is GAGVSQSPSNKVTEKGKDVELRCDPISGHTALYWYRQSLGQGLEFLIYFQGNSAPDKSGLPSDRFSAERTGGSVSTLTIQRTQQEDSAVYLCASSLSQRGAQETQYFGPGTRLLVL.

The chain links TRBV28 to TRBJ1-6; perhaps TRBD1 as D (6 bases). The V end lost 4 bases, the J end lost 8 bases, and 18 bases lay between the germline ends. The CDR3 covers 16 residues. Germline-derived CDR1 and CDR2 are MDHEN and SYDVKM. The CDR3: CASSSHRGAGDSPLHF. The CDR3 DNA is TGTGCCAGCAGTTCCCATCGGGGGGCCGGGGATTCACCCCTCCACTTT.

This clone is medium-sized. The V gene is TRBV9, the J gene TRBJ2-5, with TRBD2 matching over 11 bases. Trimming took 3 bases from V and 4 from J; bases not matched to a gene: 2. The CDR3 contains 14 residues. Germline V gives CDR1 SGDLS, CDR2 YYNGEE. Here the CDR3 reads CASSDGLAGETQYF. The CDR3 DNA sequence: TGTGCCAGCAGCGATGGACTAGCGGGAGAGACCCAGTACTTC.

By frequency in the sample, this clone is hyperexpanded. J is TRBJ2-3 and V is TRBV6-8, with 9 positions matching TRBD2. This CDR3 has 14 amino acids. V dropped 8 bases and J dropped 2; count of bases not matched to a gene: 5. Germline CDR1 is MNHGY and CDR2 is SAAAGT. The CDR3 is CASGLAGATDTQYF. The CDR3 DNA reads as TGTGCCAGCGGTTTAGCGGGGGCCACAGATACGCAGTATTTT.

The CDR3 spells CASSIAGTSKETQYF. CDR3 bases: TGTGCCAGTAGTATAGCGGGGACTTCGAAAGAGACCCAGTACTTC. The chain employs TRBV19 and TRBJ2-5; a weak D match, TRBD2 (6 bases). The germline V gene has CDR1 LNHDA and CDR2 SQIVND (reference sequence). V dropped 1 base and J dropped 3 bases, with 12 bases sitting between them. This CDR3 has 15 residues. Drawing the rest from reference TRBV19 and TRBJ2-5, the complete variable domain is DGGITQSPKYLFRKEGQNVTLSCEQNLNHDAMYWYRQDPGQGLRLIYYSQIVNDFQKGDIAEGYSVSREKKESFPLTVTSAQKNPTAFYLCASSIAGTSKETQYFGPGTRLLVL.

The chain has TRBV23-1 and TRBJ2-5, with 9 bases identical to TRBD1. TRBV23-1 counts as an open reading frame of uncertain function. The CDR3 is 16 residues long. The J segment lost 5 bases and the V segment lost 3 bases, leaving 10 bases of the junction unmatched. CDR3 DNA: TGCGCCAGCAGTCACTTCCGGGACAGGGTTGACGAGACCCAGTACTTC. Translating gives CASSHFRDRVDETQYF.

This clone was seen a handful of times. The rearrangement joins TRBV7-6 to TRBJ1-3; no reliable D call. The ends were cut back, 10 bases at V and 2 bases at J, with 15 bases in the middle. Germline CDR1 SGHVS, CDR2 FNYEAQ. This CDR3 contains 14 residues. The CDR3: CATNRGGPGNTIYF. CDR3 sequence (DNA): TGTGCCACCAATCGAGGAGGCCCTGGAAACACCATATATTTT.

This clone was picked up a small number of times. The chain has TRBV6-8 and TRBJ1-1; no definite D call. The CDR3 loop spans 15 amino acids. Trimming pared 5 bases from V and 2 bases from J, leaving 15 bases between. CDR1 is MNHGY, CDR2 SAAAGT, per germline. CDR3 residues: CASSKPPGLNTEAFF. CDR3 nucleotides: TGTGCCAGCAGTAAACCCCCCGGGCTTAACACTGAAGCTTTCTTT.

As DNA, the CDR3 is TGTGCCAGCAGTTTACCGCGGACTAATTCACCCCTCCACTTT. It specifies CASSLPRTNSPLHF. The chain has TRBV28 and TRBJ1-6; no firm D call. The germline CDR1 and CDR2 sequences are MDHEN and SYDVKM. Trimming cost V 2 bases and J 6 bases, with 8 bases left between them. The CDR3 spans 14 residues.

This clone came up a few times. This chain's CDR3 is CASSPRDRAYEQYF. The DNA for the CDR3 is TGTGCCAGCAGCCCCCGGGACAGAGCCTACGAGCAGTACTTC. The chain combines TRBV11-3 with TRBJ2-7; TRBD1 agrees at 7 bases. Germline loops: CDR1 SGHNT, CDR2 YENEEA. This CDR3 is 14 amino acids long. Trimming at V came to 5 bases and at J to 2 bases, leaving 6 bases not matched to a gene.

J is TRBJ2-1 and V is TRBV15, with a tentative D call TRBD2 (5 bases). The V and J ends lost 1 base and 7 bases respectively, with 20 bases between them. The germline V gene encodes CDR1 LNHNV and CDR2 YYDKDF (reference sequence). The CDR3 is 17 amino acids. DNA for the CDR3: TGTGCCACCAGCAGAGTCCTGGAAGAGGGCCTGGGAAATGAGCAGTTCTTC. Amino acid sequence: CATSRVLEEGLGNEQFF.

V is TRBV28 and J is TRBJ1-1; tentative D call: TRBD1 (6 bases). CDR3 size: 14 residues. V lost 1 base and J 1 base, leaving 7 bases between the germline ends. Germline CDR1 MDHEN, CDR2 SYDVKM. As DNA, the CDR3 is TGTGCCAGCAGTTTATACAGGGCGAACACTGAAGCTTTCTTT. Its translation: CASSLYRANTEAFF.

The chain combines TRBV23-1 with TRBJ2-5; 9 positions match TRBD1. TRBV23-1 falls under the ORF class, with uncertain function. This CDR3 region has 14 residues. V was pared by 3 bases and J by 5 bases, with 4 bases of the junction left unmatched. As DNA, the CDR3 is TGCGCCAGCAGTCAGTCGGGACAGGGTGAGACCCAGTACTTC. Translated, it gives CASSQSGQGETQYF.

This rearrangement joins TRBV25-1 to TRBJ1-2; D unresolved. CDR1 is MGHDK, CDR2 SYGVNS, per germline. The V end lost 1 base, the J end lost 4 bases, and 4 bases lay between the germline ends. The CDR3 is made up of 12 amino acids. This CDR3 is CASSESGYGYTF. The CDR3 DNA reads TGTGCCAGCAGTGAATCAGGCTATGGCTACACCTTC.

The V gene is TRBV18, the J gene TRBJ2-5, with 14 bases that match TRBD2. The CDR3 is made up of 17 amino acids. Trimming cost V 3 bases and J 4 bases; bases outside gene matches: 7. Germline V gives CDR1 KGHSH, CDR2 LQKENI. The CDR3 bases are TGTGCCAGCTCACCGACTAGCGGGGGGGCCGAGGGAGAGACCCAGTACTTC. Translation: CASSPTSGGAEGETQYF.

Sample share makes this clone hyperexpanded (1% or more). The genes are TRBV4-1 and TRBJ2-7; 9 bases are a match to TRBD1. V lost 4 bases to trimming and J lost 2 bases; unmatched junction nucleotides: 6. From germline, CDR1 is MGHRA and CDR2 YSYEKL. CDR3 size: 15 residues. CDR3 bases: TGCGCCAGCAGCCCGGGACAGGGTGGGCCCTACGAGCAGTACTTC. It encodes CASSPGQGGPYEQYF.

V usage is TRBV9 and J usage is TRBJ2-3; 8 bases fit TRBD2. The germline V gene has CDR1 SGDLS and CDR2 YYNGEE. Trimming cost V 0 bases and J 1 base; bases outside gene matches: 4. The CDR3 is 16 amino acids. The CDR3 DNA reads TGTGCCAGCAGCGTAGCTGCGGGGGGAGGCACAGATACGCAGTATTTT. Protein product: CASSVAAGGGTDTQYF.

The sample holds a few counts of this clone. The V gene is TRBV11-3, the J gene TRBJ2-2, with 10 bases that match TRBD2. The germline CDR1 and CDR2 sequences are SGHNT and YENEEA. The CDR3 is 15 amino acids. The trim removed 6 bases at V and 6 bases at J, leaving 7 bases unmatched. CDR3 nucleotides: TGTGCCAGCAGACTGAGCGGGGGGGCCGCCGGGGAGCTGTTTTTT. Its protein is CASRLSGGAAGELFF.

The gene calls are TRBV5-1 and TRBJ2-3, with D perhaps matching TRBD1 (6 bases). In germline, CDR1 is SGHRS, CDR2 YFSETQ. CDR3 length: 17 amino acids. V shed 1 base and J shed 0 bases, with 15 bases lying between them. The CDR3 reads CASSLSLGAPSTDTQYF. Here the CDR3 DNA reads TGCGCCAGCAGCTTGAGTCTGGGGGCGCCGAGCACAGATACGCAGTATTTT.

This clone was found a few times. The rearrangement uses TRBV11-3 and TRBJ2-2, with D perhaps given as TRBD1 or TRBD2 (5 bases each). Trimming pared 6 bases from V and 0 bases from J, leaving 11 bases between. The germline CDR1 and CDR2 sequences are SGHNT and YENEEA. There are 15 residues in the CDR3. The CDR3 is CASSPGTANTGELFF. The CDR3 nucleotides are TGTGCCAGCAGTCCCGGGACCGCGAACACCGGGGAGCTGTTTTTT.

Only a few counts were recorded for this clone. This chain joins TRBV28 and TRBJ1-6; D remains ambiguous. The V end was cut by 6 bases, the J end by 2 bases, with 11 bases between. The CDR3 covers 15 residues. CDR1 MDHEN and CDR2 SYDVKM come from the germline V gene. The CDR3 DNA follows: TGTGCCAGCAGGAGACCGACTCCCTATAATTCACCCCTCCACTTT. This translates into CASRRPTPYNSPLHF. The full variable domain, completed using reference TRBV28 and TRBJ1-6, is DVKVTQSSRYLVKRTGEKVFLECVQDMDHENMFWYRQDPGLGLRLIYFSYDVKMKEKGDIPEGYSVSREKKERFSLILESASTNQTSMYLCASRRPTPYNSPLHFGNGTRLTVT.

By sample fraction, this clone is medium-sized. The chain combines TRBV25-1 with TRBJ2-1; D possibly uses TRBD1 or TRBD2 (7 bases each). The CDR3 length is 16 residues. Trimming removed 10 bases from V and 6 bases from J, with 25 bases in between. CDR1 and CDR2 (germline): MGHDK, SYGVNS. CDR3 sequence: CATTRALGGDSNEQFF. The DNA of the CDR3 is TGTGCCACGACACGAGCGCTGGGGGGGGACAGCAATGAGCAGTTCTTC.

V usage is TRBV19 and J usage is TRBJ1-1, with TRBD1 matching 8 bases. Per germline, CDR1 LNHDA and CDR2 SQIVND (reference sequence). The CDR3 spans 18 residues. The J segment lost 5 bases and the V segment lost 6 bases, leaving 20 bases of the junction unmatched. CDR3 region: CASRPLAQGARLETEAFF. The DNA of the CDR3 is TGTGCCAGTAGACCCCTGGCCCAGGGGGCGAGGTTAGAAACTGAAGCTTTCTTT.

The V and J genes are TRBV18 and TRBJ1-1; D might be TRBD1 (5 bases). The CDR3 has 15 residues. Germline V lookup: CDR1 KGHSH, CDR2 LQKENI. The V gene lost 0 bases and the J gene lost 3 bases, with 11 bases spanning the gap. The CDR3 DNA sequence: TGTGCCAGCTCACCACCGATGGGGCAGGACACTGAAGCTTTCTTT. Translating gives CASSPPMGQDTEAFF.

The chain couples TRBV29-1 to TRBJ1-2, with no clear D. V gave up 2 bases and J gave up 0 bases, with 4 bases separating them. The CDR3 is 12 residues long. Germline V lookup: CDR1 SQVTM, CDR2 ANQGSEA. This CDR3 is CSVEKTNYGYTF. CDR3 in DNA: TGCAGCGTTGAAAAGACTAACTATGGCTACACCTTC.

This clone ranks as medium-sized. The chain is built from TRBV6-8 and TRBJ2-7; weak D call: TRBD1 (5 bases). The V and J ends lost 5 bases and 3 bases respectively, with 17 bases between them. CDR1 MNHGY and CDR2 SAAAGT come from the germline V gene. The CDR3 covers 15 residues. CDR3 nucleotide sequence: TGTGCCAGCAGTACCCCAGGGTCCGCCCGCTACGAGCAGTACTTC. Its translation: CASSTPGSARYEQYF.

The genes are TRBV30 and TRBJ1-3, with 7 bases lining up with TRBD1. The CDR3 loop spans 12 amino acids. Germline CDR1 and CDR2: GTSNPN and SVGIG (reference sequence). The junction had 1 base not matched to a gene; V was cut back by 0 bases and J by 8 bases. Here the CDR3 DNA reads TGTGCCTGGAGTGTACAGGGGCACACCATATATTTT. It yields the protein CAWSVQGHTIYF.